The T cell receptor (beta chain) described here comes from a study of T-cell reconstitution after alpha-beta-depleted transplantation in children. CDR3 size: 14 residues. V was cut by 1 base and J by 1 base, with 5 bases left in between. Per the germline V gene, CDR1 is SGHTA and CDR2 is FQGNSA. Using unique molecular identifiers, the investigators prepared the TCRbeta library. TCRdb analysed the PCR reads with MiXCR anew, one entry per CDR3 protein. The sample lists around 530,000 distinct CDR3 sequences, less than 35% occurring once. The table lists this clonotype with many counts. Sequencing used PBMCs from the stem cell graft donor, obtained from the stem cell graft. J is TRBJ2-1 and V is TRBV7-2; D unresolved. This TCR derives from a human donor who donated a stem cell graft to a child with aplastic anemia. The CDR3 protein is CASSLDGSYNEQFF. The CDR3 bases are TGTGCCAGCAGCTTAGACGGATCCTACAATGAGCAGTTCTTC.